This TCR beta chain was obtained from a study of blood T cell repertoires in COVID-19. Overall study: Whether acute or convalescent, the COVID-19 samples came from the United States, Italy and Spain. PBMCs, B-cell-depleted T cells, or T cells were the source of the cDNA or gDNA that made up the material.

In the original workflow: Counts of nucleated cells, estimated from reference gene primer amplification, were obtained. Some clones are missing from TCRdb's copy, which holds only in-frame ones; the method was immunoSEQ multiplex PCR. The V and J calls and clone size are taken from that table; D and trimming were inferred from the DNA. The repertoire holds some 200,000 clones, about 80% seen once, with over 2.5% in the top ten. Germline assignment: CDR1 SEHNR and CDR2 FQNEAQ (reference sequence). V shed 4 bases, J shed 0 bases, and the junction held 4 bases outside the gene matches. The CDR3 consists of 15 residues.

The sequenced sample consisted of peripheral blood. This chain connects TRBV7-9 to TRBJ2-7; 9 bases match TRBD2. This receptor was obtained from a woman in her 30s who had recovered from COVID-19. CDR3 sequence (DNA): TGTGCCAGCAGCTCGAGCGGGAGGAACTCCTACGAGCAGTACTTC. Protein product: CASSSSGRNSYEQYF.